The present T cell receptor beta chain was sequenced within a study of Graves' ophthalmopathy and Graves' hyperthyroidism. Trimming cost V 3 bases and J 5 bases; bases outside gene matches: 3. This CDR3 has 13 amino acids. Per the germline V gene, CDR1 is ENHRY and CDR2 is SYGVKD. Study outcomes and limitations: Blood also carried most expanded thyroid clonotypes exceeding 0.001 frequency.

Of note for this clonotype: Its antigen is unknown. It may be a read error: a sequence one base away is much more abundant.

The TCR beta CDR3 regions underwent amplification from RNA transcripts. The workflow started with a first-round RT-PCR run with HTBI primers and then moved on to a second-round multiplex PCR. TCRdb reprocessed the multiplex PCR reads via MiXCR and lists one record per CDR3 protein. Of hundreds of thousands of distinct CDR3 sequences listed, around 50% were seen once; the top ten hold around 43%. The gene calls are TRBV10-3 and TRBJ2-5, with TRBD1 identical over 7 bases. Sequencing was carried out using peripheral blood. The origin of this receptor is an adult man with Graves' ophthalmopathy. The CDR3 DNA sequence: TGTGCCATCAGTGATGACAGGGCGGAGACCCAGTACTTC. Its translation: CAISDDRAETQYF.